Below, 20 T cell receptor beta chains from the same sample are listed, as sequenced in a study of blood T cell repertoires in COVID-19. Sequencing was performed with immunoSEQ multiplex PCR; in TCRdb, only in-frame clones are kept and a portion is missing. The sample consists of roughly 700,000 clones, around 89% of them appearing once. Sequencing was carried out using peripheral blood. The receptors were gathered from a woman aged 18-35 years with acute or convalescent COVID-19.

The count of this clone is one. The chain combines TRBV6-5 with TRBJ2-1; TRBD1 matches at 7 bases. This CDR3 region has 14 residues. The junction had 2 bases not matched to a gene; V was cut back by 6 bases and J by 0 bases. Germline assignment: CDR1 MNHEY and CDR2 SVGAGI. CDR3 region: CASRRTGSYNEQFF. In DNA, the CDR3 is TGTGCCAGCAGGCGGACAGGCTCCTACAATGAGCAGTTCTTC.

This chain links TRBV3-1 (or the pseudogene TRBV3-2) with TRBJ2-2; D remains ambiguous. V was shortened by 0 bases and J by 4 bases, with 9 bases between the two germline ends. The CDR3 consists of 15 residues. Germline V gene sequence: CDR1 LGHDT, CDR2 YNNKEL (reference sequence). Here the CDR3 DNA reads TGTGCCAGCAGCCAAGATAATAGAGTCACCGGGGAGCTGTTTTTT. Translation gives CASSQDNRVTGELFF.

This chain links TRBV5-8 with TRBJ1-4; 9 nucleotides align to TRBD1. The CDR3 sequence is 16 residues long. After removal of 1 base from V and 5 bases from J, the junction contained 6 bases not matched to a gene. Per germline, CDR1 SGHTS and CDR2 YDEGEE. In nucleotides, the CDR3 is TGTGCCAGCAGCTTGCAGGACAGGGGTCTGAATGAAAAACTGTTTTTT. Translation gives CASSLQDRGLNEKLFF.

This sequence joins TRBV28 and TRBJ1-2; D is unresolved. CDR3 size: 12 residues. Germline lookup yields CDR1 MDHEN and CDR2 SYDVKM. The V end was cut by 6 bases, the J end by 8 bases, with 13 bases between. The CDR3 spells CASRARVEGYTF. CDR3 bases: TGTGCCAGCAGGGCCCGGGTTGAAGGCTACACCTTC.

CDR3 DNA: TGTGCCAGCAGCTTGGAGGCTAGCGGGGCCCCGTACACAGATACGCAGTATTTT. As protein: CASSLEASGAPYTDTQYF. This chain uses TRBV5-4 with TRBJ2-3; TRBD2 agrees at 9 bases. Germline CDR1 reads SGHNT; CDR2 reads YYREEE (reference sequence). Trimming at V came to 0 bases and at J to 2 bases, leaving 10 bases not matched to a gene. The CDR3 extends over 18 amino acids.

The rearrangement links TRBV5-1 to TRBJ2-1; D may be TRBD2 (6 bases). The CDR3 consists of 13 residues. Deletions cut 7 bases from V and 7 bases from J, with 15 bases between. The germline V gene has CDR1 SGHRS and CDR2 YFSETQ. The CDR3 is CASQEGNGNEQFF. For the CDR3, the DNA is TGCGCCAGCCAGGAGGGGAATGGTAATGAGCAGTTCTTC.

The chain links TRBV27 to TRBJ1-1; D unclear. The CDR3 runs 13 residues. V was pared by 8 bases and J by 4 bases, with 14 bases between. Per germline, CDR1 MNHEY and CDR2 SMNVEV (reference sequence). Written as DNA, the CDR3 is TGTGCCAGCGGAGTGGAAGAGGGCACTGAAGCTTTCTTT. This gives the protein CASGVEEGTEAFF.

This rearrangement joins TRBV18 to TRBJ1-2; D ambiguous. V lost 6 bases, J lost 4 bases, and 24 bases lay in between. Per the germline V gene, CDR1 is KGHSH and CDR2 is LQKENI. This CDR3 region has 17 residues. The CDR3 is CASSMLVSGQETYGYTF. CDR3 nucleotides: TGTGCCAGCTCGATGTTGGTAAGCGGGCAGGAGACCTATGGCTACACCTTC.

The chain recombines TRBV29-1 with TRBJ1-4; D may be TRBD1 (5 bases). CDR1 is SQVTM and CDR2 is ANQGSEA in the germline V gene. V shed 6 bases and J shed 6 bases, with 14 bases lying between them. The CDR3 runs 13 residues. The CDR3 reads CSVGGRGYEKLFF. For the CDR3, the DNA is TGCAGCGTGGGGGGGAGGGGATATGAAAAACTGTTTTTT.

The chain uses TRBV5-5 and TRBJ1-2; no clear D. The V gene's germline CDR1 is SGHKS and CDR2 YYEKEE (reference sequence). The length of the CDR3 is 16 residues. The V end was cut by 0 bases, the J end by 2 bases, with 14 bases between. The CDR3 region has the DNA TGTGCCAGCAGCTTGGTTTTTAACGGAGCCAACTATGGCTACACCTTC. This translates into CASSLVFNGANYGYTF. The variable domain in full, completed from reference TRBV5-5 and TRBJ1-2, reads DAGVTQSPTHLIKTRGQQVTLRCSPISGHKSVSWYQQVLGQGPQFIFQYYEKEERGRGNFPDRFSARQFPNYSSELNVNALLLGDSALYLCASSLVFNGANYGYTFGSGTRLTVV.

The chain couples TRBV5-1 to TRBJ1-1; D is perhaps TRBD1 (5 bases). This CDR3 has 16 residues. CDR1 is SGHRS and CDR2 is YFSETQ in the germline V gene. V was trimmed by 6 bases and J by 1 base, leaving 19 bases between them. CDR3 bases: TGCGCCAGCACTAGGCTGGGAGGGGCGGGGAACACTGAAGCTTTCTTT. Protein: CASTRLGGAGNTEAFF.

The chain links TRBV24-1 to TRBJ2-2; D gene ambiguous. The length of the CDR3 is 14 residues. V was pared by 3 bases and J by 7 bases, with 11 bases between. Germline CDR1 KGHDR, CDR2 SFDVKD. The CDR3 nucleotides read TGTGCCACCAGTGATCCGACTTCTGTCGGGGAGCTGTTTTTT. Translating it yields CATSDPTSVGELFF.

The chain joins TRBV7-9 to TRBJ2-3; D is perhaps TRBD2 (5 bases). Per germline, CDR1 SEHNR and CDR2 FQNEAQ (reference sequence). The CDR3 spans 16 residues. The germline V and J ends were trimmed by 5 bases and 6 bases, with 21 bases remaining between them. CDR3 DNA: TGTGCCAGCAGCCTCTCCTCCCGACTCGGGGAGGATACGCAGTATTTT. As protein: CASSLSSRLGEDTQYF.

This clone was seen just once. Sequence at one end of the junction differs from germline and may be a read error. The CDR3 sequence: CAISDYRDTEAFF. The DNA of the CDR3 is TGTGCCATCAGTGACTACCGGGACACCGAAGCTTTCTTT. The chain uses TRBV10-3 and TRBJ1-1; D is possibly TRBD1 (6 bases). The CDR3 extends over 13 amino acids. Germline CDR1 ENHRY, CDR2 SYGVKD.

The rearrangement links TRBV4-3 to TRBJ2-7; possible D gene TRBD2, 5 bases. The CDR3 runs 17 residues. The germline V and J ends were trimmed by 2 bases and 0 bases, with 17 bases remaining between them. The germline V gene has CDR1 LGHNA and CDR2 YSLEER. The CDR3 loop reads CASSQHYPGFLSYEQYF. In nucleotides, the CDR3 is TGCGCCAGCAGCCAACATTACCCGGGGTTCCTCTCCTACGAGCAGTACTTC.

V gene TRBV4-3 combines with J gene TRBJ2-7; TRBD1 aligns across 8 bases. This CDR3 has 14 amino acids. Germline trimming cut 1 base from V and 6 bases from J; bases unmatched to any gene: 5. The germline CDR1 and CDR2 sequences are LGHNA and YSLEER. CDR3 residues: CASSQGDRYIEQYF. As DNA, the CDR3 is TGCGCCAGCAGCCAAGGGGACAGGTACATCGAGCAGTACTTC.

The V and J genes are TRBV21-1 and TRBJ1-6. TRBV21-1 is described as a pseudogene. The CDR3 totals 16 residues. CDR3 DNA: TGTGCCAGCAGCACCGGGGAGGGCTCCTATAATTCACCCCTCCACTTT. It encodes CASSTGEGSYNSPLHF.

The CDR3 loop is CSASRGSSYEQYF. Written as DNA, the CDR3 is TGCAGTGCTAGTCGGGGAAGCTCCTACGAGCAGTACTTC. The V call is TRBV20-1, the J call TRBJ2-7; D possibly corresponds to TRBD2 (5 bases). V was trimmed by 3 bases and J by 0 bases, leaving 9 bases between them. Germline CDR1 and CDR2: DFQATT and SNEGSKA (reference sequence). The length of the CDR3 is 13 residues.

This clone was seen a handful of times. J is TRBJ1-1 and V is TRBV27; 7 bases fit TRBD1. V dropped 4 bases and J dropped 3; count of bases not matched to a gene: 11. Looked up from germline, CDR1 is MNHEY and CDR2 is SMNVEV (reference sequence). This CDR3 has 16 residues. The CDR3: CASSSSQGRWDTEAFF. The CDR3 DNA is TGTGCCAGCAGTTCGTCACAGGGGCGGTGGGACACTGAAGCTTTCTTT.

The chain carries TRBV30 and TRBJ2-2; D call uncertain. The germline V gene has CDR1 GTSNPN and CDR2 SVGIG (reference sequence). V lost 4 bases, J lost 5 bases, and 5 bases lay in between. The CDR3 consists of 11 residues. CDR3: CAWTRTGELFF. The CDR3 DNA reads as TGTGCCTGGACTCGGACCGGGGAGCTGTTTTTT.